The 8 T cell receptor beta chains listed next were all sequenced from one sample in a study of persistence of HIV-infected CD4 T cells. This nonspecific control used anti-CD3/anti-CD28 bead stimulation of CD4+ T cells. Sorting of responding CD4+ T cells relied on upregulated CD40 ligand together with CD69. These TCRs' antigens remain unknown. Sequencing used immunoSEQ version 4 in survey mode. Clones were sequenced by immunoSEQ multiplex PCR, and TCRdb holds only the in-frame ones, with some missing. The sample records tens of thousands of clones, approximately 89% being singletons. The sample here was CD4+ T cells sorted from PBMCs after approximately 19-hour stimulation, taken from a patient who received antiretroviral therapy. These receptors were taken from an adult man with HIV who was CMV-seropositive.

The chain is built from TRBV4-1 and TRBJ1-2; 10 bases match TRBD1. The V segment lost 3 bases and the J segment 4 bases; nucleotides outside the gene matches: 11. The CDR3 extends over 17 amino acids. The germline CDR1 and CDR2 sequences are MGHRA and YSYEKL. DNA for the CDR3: TGCGCCAGCAGCCATCACAAAGGACAGGGGGTTGTCTATGGCTACACCTTC. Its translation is CASSHHKGQGVVYGYTF.

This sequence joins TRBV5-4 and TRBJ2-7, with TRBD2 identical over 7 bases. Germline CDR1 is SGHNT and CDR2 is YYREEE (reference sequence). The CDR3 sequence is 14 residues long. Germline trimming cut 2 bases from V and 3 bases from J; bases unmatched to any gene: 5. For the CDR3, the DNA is TGTGCCAGCAGCTTAGGTCCTAGCGGCTACGAGCAGTACTTC. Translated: CASSLGPSGYEQYF.

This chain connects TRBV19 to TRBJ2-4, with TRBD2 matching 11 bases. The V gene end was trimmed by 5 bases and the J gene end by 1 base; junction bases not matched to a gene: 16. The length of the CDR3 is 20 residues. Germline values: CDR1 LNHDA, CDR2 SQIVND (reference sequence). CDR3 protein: CASSPRLAGGQGGAKNIQYF. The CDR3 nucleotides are TGTGCCAGTAGTCCTCGTCTAGCGGGGGGCCAAGGAGGCGCCAAAAACATTCAGTACTTC. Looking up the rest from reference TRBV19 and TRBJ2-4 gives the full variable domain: DGGITQSPKYLFRKEGQNVTLSCEQNLNHDAMYWYRQDPGQGLRLIYYSQIVNDFQKGDIAEGYSVSREKKESFPLTVTSAQKNPTAFYLCASSPRLAGGQGGAKNIQYFGAGTRLSVL.

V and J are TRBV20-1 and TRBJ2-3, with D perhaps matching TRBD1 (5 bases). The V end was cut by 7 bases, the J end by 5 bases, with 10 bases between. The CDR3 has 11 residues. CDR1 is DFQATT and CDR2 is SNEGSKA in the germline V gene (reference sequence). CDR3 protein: CSVEQGDTQYF. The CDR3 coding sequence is TGCAGTGTTGAGCAGGGAGATACGCAGTATTTT.

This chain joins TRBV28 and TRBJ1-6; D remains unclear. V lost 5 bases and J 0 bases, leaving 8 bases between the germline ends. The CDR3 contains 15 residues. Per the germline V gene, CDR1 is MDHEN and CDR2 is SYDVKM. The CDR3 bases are TGTGCCAGCAGTATTCGGGACTCCTATAATTCACCCCTCCACTTT. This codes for CASSIRDSYNSPLHF.

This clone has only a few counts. The DNA of the CDR3 is TGTGCCAGTAGTCCACAGGCGGGGGGTTCCTACGAGCAGTACTTC. Amino acids: CASSPQAGGSYEQYF. J is TRBJ2-7 and V is TRBV19; 8 bases are shared with TRBD2. The CDR3 consists of 15 residues. Per germline, CDR1 LNHDA and CDR2 SQIVND (reference sequence). The V segment lost 5 bases and the J segment 1 base; nucleotides outside the gene matches: 7.

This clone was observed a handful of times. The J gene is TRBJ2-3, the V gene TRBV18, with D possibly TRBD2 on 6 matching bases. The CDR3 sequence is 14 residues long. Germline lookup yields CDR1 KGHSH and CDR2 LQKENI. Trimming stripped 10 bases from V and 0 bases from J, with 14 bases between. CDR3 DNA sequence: TGTGCCACCGCCGGGGGAACTAGCACAGATACGCAGTATTTT. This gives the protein CATAGGTSTDTQYF.

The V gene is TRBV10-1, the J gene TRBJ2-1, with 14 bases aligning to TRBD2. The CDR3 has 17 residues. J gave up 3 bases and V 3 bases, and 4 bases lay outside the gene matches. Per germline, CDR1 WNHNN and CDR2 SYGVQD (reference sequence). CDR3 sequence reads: CASSDGTSGGYYNEQFF. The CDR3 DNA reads TGCGCCAGCAGTGACGGGACTAGCGGGGGATACTACAATGAGCAGTTCTTC.